This TCR beta chain was observed in a study of cytomegalovirus exposure and HLA in healthy donors. Findings and caveats of the study: Most TCR sequences were rare, but some public TCRs occurred in many donors. Some TCR beta chains (about 180 of them) were listed as cytomegalovirus-associated. Per a later analysis, about 17,000 TCR beta sequences showed association with HLA alleles at 0.05 false discovery rate.

Vbeta (60) and Jbeta (13) primers were used in the PCR. The protocol was immunoSEQ multiplex PCR, while the TCRdb copy is restricted to in-frame clones and leaves out a portion. The table lists around 130,000 clones, just over 65% of them singletons. Concerning this clone itself: Its specificity is not known. One junction end does not reproduce the germline sequence, and a read error may be involved.

The sequence was collected from a man aged 18 to 29 in good health and CMV-seronegative. The sample consisted of PBMCs.

The DNA for the CDR3 is TGTTCCAGCAGCTTTAGGGGGGAAAAACTGTTTTTT. This codes for CSSSFRGEKLFF. The J gene is TRBJ1-4, the V gene TRBV7-9; perhaps TRBD1 as D (6 bases). Germline V gene sequence: CDR1 SEHNR, CDR2 FQNEAQ (reference sequence). This CDR3 contains 12 residues. The entire variable domain, with the rest obtained from reference TRBV7-9 and TRBJ1-4, is as follows: DTGVSQNPRHKITKRGQNVTFRCDPISEHNRLYWYRQTLGQGPEFLTYFQNEAQLEKSRLLSDRFSAERPKGSFSTLEIQRTEQGDSAMYLCSSSFRGEKLFFGSGTQLSVL.